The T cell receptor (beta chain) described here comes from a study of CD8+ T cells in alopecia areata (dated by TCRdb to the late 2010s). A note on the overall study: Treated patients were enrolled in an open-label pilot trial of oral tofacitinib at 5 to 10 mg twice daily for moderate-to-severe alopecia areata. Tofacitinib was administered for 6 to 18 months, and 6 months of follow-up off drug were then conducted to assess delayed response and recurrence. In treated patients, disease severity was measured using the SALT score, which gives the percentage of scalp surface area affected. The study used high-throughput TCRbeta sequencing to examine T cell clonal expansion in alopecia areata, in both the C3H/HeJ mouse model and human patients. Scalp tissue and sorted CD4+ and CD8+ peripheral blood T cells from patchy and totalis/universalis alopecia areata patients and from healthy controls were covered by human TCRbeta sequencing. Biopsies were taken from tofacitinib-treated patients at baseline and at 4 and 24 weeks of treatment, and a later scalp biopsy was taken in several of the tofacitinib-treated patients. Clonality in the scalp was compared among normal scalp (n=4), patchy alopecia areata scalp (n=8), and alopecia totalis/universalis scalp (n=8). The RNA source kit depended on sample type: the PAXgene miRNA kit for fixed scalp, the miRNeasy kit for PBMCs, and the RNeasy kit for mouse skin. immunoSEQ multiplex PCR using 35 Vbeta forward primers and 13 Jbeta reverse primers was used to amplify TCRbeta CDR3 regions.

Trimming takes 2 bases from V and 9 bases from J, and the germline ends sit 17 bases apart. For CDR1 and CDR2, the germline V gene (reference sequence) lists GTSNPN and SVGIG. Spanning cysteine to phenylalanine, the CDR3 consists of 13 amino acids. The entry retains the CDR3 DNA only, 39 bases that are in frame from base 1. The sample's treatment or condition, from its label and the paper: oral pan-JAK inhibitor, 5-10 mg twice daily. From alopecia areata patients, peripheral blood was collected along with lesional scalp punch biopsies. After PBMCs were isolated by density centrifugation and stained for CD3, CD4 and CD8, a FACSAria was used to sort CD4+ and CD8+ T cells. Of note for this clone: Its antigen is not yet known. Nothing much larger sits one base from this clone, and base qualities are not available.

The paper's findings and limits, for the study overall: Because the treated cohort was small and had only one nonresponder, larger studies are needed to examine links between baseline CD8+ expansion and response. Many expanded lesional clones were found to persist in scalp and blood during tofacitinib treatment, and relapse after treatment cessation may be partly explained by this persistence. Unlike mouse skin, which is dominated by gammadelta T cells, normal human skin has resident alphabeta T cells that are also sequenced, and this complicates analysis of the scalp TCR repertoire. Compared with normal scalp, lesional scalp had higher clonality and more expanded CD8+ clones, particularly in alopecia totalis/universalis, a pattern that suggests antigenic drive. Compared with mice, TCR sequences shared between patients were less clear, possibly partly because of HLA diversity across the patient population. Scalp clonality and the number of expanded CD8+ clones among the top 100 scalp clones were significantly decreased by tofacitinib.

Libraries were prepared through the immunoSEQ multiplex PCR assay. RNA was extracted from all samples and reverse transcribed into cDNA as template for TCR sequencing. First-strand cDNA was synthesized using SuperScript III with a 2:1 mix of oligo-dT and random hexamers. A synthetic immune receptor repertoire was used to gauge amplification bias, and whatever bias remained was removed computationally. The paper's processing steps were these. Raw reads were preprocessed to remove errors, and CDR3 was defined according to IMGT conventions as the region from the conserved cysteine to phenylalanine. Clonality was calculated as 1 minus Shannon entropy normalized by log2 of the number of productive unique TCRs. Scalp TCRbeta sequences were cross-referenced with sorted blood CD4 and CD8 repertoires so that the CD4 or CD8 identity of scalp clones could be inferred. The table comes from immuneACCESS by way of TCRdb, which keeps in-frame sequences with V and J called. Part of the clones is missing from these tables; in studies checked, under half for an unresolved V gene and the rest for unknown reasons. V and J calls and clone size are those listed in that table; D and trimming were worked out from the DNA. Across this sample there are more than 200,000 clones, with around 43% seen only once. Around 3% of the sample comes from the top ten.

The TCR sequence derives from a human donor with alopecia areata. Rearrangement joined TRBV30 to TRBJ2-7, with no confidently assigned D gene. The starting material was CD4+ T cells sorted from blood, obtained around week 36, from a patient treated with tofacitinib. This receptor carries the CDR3 CAWSLRGPVRQYF. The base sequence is TGTGCCTGGAGTTTACGAGGACCAGTCCGGCAGTACTTC.